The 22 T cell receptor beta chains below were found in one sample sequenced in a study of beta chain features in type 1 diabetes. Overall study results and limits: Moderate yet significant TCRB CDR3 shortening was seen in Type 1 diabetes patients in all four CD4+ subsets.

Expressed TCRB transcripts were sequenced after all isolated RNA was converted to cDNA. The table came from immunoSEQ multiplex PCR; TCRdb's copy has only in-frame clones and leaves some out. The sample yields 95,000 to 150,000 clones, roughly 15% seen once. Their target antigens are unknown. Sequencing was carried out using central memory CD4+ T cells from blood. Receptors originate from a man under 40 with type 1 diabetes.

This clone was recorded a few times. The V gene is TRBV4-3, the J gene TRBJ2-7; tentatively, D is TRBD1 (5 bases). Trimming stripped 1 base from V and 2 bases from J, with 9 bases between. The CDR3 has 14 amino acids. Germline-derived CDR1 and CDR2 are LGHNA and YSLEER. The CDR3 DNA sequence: TGCGCCAGCAGCCAAGTCCAGGGTACCTACGAGCAGTACTTC. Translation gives CASSQVQGTYEQYF.

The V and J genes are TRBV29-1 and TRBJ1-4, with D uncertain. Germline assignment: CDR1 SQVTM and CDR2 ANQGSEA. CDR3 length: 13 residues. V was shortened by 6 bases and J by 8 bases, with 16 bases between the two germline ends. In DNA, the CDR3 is TGCAGCGTCAGCCCCACGTACGGAGAAAAACTGTTTTTT. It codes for CSVSPTYGEKLFF.

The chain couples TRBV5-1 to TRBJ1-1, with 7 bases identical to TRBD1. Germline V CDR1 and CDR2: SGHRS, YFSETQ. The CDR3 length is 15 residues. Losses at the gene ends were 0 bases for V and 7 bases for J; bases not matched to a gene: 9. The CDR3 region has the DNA TGCGCCAGCAGCTTGGAGGGACAGCCGTCAGATGAAGCTTTCTTT. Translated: CASSLEGQPSDEAFF.

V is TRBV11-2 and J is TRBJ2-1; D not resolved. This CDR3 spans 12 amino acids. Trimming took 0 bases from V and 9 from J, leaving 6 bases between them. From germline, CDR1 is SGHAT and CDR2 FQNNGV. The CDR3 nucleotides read TGTGCCAGCAGCTTAGATCGAACTGAGCAGTTCTTC. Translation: CASSLDRTEQFF.

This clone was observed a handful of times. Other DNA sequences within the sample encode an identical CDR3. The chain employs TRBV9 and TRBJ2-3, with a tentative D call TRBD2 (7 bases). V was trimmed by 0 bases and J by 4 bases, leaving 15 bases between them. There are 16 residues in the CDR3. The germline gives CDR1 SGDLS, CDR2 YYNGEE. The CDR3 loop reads CASSVEGGGLPDTQYF. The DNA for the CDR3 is TGTGCCAGCAGCGTAGAAGGGGGGGGGCTCCCAGATACGCAGTATTTT.

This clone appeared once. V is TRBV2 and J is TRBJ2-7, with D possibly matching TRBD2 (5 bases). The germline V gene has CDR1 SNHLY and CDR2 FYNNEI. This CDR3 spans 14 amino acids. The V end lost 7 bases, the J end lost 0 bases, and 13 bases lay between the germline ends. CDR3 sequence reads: CASTVRTGSYEQYF. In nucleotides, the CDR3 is TGTGCCAGCACCGTAAGGACTGGCTCCTACGAGCAGTACTTC.

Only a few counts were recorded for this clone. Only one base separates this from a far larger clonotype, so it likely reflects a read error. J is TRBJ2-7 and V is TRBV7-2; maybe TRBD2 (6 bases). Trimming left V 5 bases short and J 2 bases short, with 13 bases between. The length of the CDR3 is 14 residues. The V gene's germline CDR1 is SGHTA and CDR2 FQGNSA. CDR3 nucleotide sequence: TGTGCCAGCAGCCCGGACTACCGTACCTACGAGCAGTACTTC. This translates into CASSPDYRTYEQYF. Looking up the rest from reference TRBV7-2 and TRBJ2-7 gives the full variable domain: GAGVSQSPSNKVTEKGKDVELRCDPISGHTALYWYRQSLGQGLEFLIYFQGNSAPDKSGLPSDRFSAERTGGSVSTLTIQRTQQEDSAVYLCASSPDYRTYEQYFGPGTRLTVT.

CDR3 loop: CASSLVSGRGDEQFF. The DNA for the CDR3 is TGCGCCAGCAGCTTGGTTAGCGGGCGTGGGGACGAGCAGTTCTTC. The chain carries TRBV5-1 and TRBJ2-1, with 7 nucleotides matching TRBD2. The germline V gene encodes CDR1 SGHRS and CDR2 YFSETQ. The CDR3 has 15 residues. V shed 0 bases, J shed 10 bases, and the junction held 10 bases outside the gene matches.

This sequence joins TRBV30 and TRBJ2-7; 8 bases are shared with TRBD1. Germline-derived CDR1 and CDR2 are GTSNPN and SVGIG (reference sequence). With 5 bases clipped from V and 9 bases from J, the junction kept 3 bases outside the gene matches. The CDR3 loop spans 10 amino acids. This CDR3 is CAWGQGGQYF. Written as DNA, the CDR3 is TGTGCCTGGGGACAGGGTGGGCAGTACTTC.

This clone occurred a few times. CDR3 DNA: TGTGCCAGTGGACAGGGAGGGAGGAGTCAGCCCCAGCATTTT. Translation gives CASGQGGRSQPQHF. The rearrangement links TRBV6-6 to TRBJ1-5; 8 bases match TRBD1. CDR1 is MNHNY and CDR2 is SVGAGI in the germline V gene (reference sequence). The length of the CDR3 is 14 residues. Unmatched junction bases numbered 10, after V lost 9 bases and J lost 6 bases.

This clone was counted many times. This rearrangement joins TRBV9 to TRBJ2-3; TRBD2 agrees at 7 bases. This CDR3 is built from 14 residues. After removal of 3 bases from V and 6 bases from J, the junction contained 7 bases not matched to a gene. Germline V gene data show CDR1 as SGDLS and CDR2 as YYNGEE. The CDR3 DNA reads TGTGCCAGCAGCGCCCGTCCGGGGGGTGATACGCAGTATTTT. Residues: CASSARPGGDTQYF.

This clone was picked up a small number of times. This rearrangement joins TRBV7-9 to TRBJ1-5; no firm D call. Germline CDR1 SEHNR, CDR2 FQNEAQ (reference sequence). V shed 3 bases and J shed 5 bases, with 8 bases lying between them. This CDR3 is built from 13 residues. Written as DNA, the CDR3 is TGTGCCAGCAGCTTTTCGCTTGATCAGCCCCAGCATTTT. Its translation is CASSFSLDQPQHF.

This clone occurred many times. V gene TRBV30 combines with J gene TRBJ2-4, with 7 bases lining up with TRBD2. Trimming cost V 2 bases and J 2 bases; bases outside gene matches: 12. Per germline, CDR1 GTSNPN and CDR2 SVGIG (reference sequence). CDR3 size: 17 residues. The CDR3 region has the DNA TGTGCCTGGAGTAGAAGGGTAAGCGGGAAGACCAAAAACATTCAGTACTTC. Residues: CAWSRRVSGKTKNIQYF.

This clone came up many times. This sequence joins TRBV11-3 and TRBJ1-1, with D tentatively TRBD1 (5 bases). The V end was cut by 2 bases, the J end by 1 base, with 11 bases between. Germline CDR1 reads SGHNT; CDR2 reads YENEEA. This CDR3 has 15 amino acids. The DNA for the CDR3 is TGTGCCAGCAGCTTAAGTGGGCAGGGGAACACTGAAGCTTTCTTT. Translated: CASSLSGQGNTEAFF.

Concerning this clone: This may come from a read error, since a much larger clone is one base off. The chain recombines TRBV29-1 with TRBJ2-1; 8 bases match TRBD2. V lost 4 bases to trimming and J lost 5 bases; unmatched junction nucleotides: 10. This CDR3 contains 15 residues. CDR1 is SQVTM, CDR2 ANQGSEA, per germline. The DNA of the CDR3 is TGCAGCGTTGGCGGGTCCGGGGGGGCCAACAATGAGCAGTTCTTC. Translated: CSVGGSGGANNEQFF.

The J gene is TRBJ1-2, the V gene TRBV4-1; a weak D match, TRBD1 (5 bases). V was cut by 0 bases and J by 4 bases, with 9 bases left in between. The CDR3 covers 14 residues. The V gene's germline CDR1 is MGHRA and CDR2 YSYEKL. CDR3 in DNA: TGCGCCAGCAGCCAAGACGGGGGACTCTATGGCTACACCTTC. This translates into CASSQDGGLYGYTF.

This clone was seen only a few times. The CDR3 region has the DNA TGCGCCAGCAGCCAAGACCTTATGGAGGCGAGGGTCTATAATTCACCCCTCCACTTT. Amino acids: CASSQDLMEARVYNSPLHF. The chain joins TRBV4-3 to TRBJ1-6; D is uncertain. Trimming shortened V by 0 bases and J by 3 bases, and 18 bases separated the two germline ends. This CDR3 has 19 residues. Germline loops: CDR1 LGHNA, CDR2 YSLEER.

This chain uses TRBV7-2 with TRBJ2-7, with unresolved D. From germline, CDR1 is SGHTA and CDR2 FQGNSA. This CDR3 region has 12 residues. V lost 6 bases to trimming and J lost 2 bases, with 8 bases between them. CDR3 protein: CASSPGPYEQYF. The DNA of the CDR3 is TGTGCCAGCAGTCCTGGACCCTACGAGCAGTACTTC.

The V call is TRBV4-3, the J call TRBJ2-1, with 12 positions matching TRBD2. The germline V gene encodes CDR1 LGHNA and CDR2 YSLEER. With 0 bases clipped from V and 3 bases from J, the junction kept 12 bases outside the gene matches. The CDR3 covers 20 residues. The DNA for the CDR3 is TGCGCCAGCAGCCAAGAACAATCTAGCGGGGGGGCCGTGTACTACAATGAGCAGTTCTTC. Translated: CASSQEQSSGGAVYYNEQFF.

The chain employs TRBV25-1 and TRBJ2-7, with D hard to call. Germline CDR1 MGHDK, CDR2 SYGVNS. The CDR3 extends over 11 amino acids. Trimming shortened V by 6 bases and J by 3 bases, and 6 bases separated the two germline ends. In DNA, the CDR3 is TGTGCCAGCAGCCATAACTACGAGCAGTACTTC. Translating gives CASSHNYEQYF.

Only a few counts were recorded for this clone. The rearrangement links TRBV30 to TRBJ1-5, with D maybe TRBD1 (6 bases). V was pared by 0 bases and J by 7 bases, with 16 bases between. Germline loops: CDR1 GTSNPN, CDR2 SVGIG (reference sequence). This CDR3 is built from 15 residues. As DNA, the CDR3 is TGTGCCTGGAGTGTATTGGGGGCTAGGTTGCAGCCCCAGCATTTT. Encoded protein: CAWSVLGARLQPQHF.

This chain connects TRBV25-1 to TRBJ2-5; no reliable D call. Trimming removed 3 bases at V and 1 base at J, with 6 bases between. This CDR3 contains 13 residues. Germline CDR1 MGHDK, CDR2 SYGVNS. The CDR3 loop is CASSDGVQETQYF. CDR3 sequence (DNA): TGTGCCAGCAGTGATGGGGTCCAAGAGACCCAGTACTTC.